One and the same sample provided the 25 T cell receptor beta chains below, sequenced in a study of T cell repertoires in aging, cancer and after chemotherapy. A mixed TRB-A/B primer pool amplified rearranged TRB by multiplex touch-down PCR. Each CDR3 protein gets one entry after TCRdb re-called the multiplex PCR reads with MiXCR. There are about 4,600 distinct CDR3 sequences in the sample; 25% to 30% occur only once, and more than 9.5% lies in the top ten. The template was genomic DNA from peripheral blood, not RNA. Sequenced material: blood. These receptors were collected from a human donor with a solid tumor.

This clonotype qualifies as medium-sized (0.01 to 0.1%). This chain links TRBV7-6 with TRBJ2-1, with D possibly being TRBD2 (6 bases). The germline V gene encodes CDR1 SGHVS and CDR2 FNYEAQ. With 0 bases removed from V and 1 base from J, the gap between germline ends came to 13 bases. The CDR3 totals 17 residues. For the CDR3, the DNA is TGTGCCAGCAGCTTAGCGGGCGGGGTAGGGTCCTACAATGAGCAGTTCTTC. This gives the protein CASSLAGGVGSYNEQFF.

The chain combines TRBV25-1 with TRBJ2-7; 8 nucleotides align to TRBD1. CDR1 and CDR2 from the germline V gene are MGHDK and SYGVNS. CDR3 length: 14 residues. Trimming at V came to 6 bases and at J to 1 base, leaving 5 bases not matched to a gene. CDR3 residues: CASRRQGKSYEQYF. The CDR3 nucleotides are TGTGCCAGCAGACGACAGGGGAAATCCTACGAGCAGTACTTC.

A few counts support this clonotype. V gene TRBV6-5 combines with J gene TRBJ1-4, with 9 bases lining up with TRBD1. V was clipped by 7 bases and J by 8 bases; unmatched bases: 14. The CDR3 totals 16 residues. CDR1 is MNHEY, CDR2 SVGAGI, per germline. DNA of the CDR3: TGTGCCAGCACAAATATCGGTTTCGGACAGGGGGAAAAACTGTTTTTT. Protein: CASTNIGFGQGEKLFF.

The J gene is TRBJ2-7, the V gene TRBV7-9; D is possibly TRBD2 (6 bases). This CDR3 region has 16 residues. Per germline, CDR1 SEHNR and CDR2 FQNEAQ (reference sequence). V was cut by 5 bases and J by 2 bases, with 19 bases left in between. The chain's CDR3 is CASSPRRGPRAYEQYF. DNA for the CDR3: TGTGCCAGCAGCCCAAGGAGGGGCCCTCGGGCCTACGAGCAGTACTTC.

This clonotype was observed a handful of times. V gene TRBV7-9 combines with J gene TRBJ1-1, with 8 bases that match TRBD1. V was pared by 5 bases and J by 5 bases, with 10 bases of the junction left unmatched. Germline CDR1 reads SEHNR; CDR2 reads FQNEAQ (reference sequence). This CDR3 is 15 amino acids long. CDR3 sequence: CASSLSRGQHTEAFF. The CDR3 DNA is TGTGCCAGCAGCCTATCCAGGGGGCAACATACTGAAGCTTTCTTT.

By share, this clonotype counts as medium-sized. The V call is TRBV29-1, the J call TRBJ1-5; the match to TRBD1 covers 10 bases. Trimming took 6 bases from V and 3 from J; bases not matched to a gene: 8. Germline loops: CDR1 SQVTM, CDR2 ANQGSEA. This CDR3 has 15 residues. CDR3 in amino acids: CSVGTGTGANQPQHF. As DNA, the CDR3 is TGCAGCGTCGGGACCGGGACAGGGGCCAATCAGCCCCAGCATTTT.

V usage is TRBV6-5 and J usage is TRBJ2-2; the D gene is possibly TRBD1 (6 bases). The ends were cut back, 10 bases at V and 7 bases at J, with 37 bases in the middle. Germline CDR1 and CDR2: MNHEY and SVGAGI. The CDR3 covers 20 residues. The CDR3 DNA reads TGTGCCACCAGGGGTCTGAAACCATCGGAGGTAGTTTCACGGGGCGGGGAGCTGTTTTTT. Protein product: CATRGLKPSEVVSRGGELFF.

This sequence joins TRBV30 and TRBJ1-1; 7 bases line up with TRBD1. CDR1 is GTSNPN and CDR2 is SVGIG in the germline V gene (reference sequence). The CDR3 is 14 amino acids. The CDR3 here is CAFQRTGRNTEAFF. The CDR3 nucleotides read TGTGCATTTCAGCGGACAGGACGGAACACTGAAGCTTTCTTT.

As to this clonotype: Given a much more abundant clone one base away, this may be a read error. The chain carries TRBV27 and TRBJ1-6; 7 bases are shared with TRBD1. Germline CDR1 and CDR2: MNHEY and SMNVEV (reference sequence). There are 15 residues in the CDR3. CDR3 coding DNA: TGTGCCAGCAGTAGCTGGGACCAGGGGGATTCACCCCCCCACTTT. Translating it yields CASSSWDQGDSPPHF.

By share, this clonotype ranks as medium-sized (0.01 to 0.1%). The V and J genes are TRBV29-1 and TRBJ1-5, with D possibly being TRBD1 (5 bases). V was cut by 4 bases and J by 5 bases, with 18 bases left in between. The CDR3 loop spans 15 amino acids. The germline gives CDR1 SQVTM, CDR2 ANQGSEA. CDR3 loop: CSVAATAERDQPQHF. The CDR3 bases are TGCAGCGTTGCCGCGACAGCTGAGAGGGATCAGCCCCAGCATTTT.

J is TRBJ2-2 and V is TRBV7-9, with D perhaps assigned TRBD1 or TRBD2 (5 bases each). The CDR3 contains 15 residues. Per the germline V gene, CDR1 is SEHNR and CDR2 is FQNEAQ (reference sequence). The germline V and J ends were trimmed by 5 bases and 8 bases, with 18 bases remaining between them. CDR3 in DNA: TGTGCCAGCAGCGTCGGGACCGCCTTAGGGGGGGAGCTGTTTTTT. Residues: CASSVGTALGGELFF.

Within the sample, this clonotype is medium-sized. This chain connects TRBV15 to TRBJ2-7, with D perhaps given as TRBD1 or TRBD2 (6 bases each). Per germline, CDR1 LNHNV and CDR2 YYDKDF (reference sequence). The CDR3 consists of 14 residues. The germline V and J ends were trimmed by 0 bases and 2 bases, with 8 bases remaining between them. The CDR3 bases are TGTGCCACCAGCAGAGAAAGGGGGGCCTACGAGCAGTACTTC. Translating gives CATSRERGAYEQYF.

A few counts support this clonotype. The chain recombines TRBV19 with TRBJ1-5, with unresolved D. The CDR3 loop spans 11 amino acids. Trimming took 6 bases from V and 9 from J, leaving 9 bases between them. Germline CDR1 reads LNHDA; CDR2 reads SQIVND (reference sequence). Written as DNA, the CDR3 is TGTGCCAGTAGGCTGGATGGGCCCCAGCATTTT. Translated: CASRLDGPQHF. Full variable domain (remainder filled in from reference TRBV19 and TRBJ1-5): DGGITQSPKYLFRKEGQNVTLSCEQNLNHDAMYWYRQDPGQGLRLIYYSQIVNDFQKGDIAEGYSVSREKKESFPLTVTSAQKNPTAFYLCASRLDGPQHFGDGTRLSIL.

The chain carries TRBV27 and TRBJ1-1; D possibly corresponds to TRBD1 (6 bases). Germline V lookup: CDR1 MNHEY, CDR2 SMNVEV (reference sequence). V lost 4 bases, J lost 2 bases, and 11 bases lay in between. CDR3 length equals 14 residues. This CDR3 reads CASSSGTLNTEAFF. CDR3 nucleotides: TGTGCCAGCAGTTCCGGGACACTAAACACTGAAGCTTTCTTT.

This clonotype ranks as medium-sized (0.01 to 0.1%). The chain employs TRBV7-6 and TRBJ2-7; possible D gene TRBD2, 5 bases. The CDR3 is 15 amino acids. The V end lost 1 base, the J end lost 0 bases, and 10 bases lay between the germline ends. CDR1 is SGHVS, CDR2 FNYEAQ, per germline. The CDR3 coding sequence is TGTGCCAGCAGCTTAGATGGCGGGCACTCCTACGAGCAGTACTTC. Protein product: CASSLDGGHSYEQYF.

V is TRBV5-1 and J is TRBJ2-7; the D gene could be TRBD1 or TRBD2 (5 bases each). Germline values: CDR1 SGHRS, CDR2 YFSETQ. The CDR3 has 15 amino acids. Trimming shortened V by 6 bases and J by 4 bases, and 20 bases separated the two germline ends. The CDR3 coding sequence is TGCGCCAGCACCTCTGGGGACCGCGCGGTATACGAGCAGTACTTC. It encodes CASTSGDRAVYEQYF.

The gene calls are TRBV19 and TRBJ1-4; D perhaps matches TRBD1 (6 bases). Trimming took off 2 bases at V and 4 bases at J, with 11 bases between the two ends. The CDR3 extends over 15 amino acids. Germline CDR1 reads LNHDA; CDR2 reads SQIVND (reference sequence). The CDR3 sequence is CASSIRTANNEKLFF. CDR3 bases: TGTGCCAGTAGTATACGGACAGCCAATAATGAAAAACTGTTTTTT.

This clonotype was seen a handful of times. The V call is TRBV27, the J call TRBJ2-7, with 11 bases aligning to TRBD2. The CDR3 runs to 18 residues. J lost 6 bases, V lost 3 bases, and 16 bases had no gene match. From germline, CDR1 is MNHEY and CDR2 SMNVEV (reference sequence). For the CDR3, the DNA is TGTGCCAGCAGTTTCCACCCTATGGCACTAGCGGGAGACCCCGAGCAGTACTTC. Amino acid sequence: CASSFHPMALAGDPEQYF.

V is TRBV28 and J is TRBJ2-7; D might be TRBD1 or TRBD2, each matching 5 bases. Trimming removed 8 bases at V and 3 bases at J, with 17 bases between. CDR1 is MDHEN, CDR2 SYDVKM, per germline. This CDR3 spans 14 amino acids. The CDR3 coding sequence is TGTGCCAGCGTTGGGGCGGATAGCGTCTACGAGCAGTACTTC. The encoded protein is CASVGADSVYEQYF.

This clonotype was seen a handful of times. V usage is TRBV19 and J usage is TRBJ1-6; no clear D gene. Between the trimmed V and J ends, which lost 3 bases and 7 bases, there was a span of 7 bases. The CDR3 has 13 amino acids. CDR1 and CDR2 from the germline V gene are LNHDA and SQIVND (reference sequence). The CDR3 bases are TGTGCCAGTAGTATCGAAATGAATTCACCCCTCCACTTT. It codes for CASSIEMNSPLHF.

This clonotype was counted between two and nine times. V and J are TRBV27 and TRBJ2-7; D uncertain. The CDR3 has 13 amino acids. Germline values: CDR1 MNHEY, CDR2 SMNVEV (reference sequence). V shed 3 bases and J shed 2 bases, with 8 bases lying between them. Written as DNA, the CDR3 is TGTGCCAGCAGTTTGGGTCCCGCCTACGAGCAGTACTTC. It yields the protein CASSLGPAYEQYF.

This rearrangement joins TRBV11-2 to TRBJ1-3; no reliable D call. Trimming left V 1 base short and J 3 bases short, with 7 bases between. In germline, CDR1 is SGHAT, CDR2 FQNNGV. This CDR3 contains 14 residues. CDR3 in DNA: TGTGCCAGCAGCTTAGTTCCGGTTGGAAACACCATATATTTT. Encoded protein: CASSLVPVGNTIYF.

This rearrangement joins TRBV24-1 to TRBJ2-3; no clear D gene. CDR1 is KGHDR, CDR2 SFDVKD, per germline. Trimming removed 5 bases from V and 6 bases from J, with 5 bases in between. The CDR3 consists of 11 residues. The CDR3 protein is CATSVRDTQYF. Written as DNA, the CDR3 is TGTGCCACCAGTGTCCGGGATACGCAGTATTTT.

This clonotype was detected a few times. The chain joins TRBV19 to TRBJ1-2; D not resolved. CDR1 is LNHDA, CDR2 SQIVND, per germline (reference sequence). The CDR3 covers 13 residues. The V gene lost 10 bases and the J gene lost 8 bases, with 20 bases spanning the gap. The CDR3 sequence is CATRRAVLDGYTF. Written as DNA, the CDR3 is TGTGCCACCCGAAGGGCAGTCTTAGACGGCTACACCTTC.

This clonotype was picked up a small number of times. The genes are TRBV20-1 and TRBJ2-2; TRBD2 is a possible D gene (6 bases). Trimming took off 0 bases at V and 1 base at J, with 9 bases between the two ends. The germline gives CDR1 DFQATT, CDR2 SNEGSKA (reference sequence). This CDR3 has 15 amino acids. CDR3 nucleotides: TGCAGTGCTAGAGATGGGCGGGAGAACACCGGGGAGCTGTTTTTT. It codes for CSARDGRENTGELFF.